This TCR beta chain was recorded in a study of T cells after yellow fever vaccination. TCRdb ran MiXCR on the 5' RACE reads and lists one entry per CDR3 protein. The data hold hundreds of thousands of distinct CDR3 sequences, with approximately 13% observed a single time. V gave up 1 base and J gave up 3 bases, with 7 bases separating them. CDR1 and CDR2 (germline): SGHAT, FQNNGV. This CDR3 has 13 amino acids. This clonotype was picked up a small number of times. The chain couples TRBV11-2 to TRBJ2-7; no clear D. This sequence was found in a young man who received the YFV17D yellow fever vaccine. Here the sequenced sample was PBMCs, taken on the day of the yellow fever booster vaccination. This chain's CDR3 is CASSLVQYYEQYF. Written as DNA, the CDR3 is TGTGCCAGCAGCTTAGTACAGTACTACGAGCAGTACTTC.